This TCR beta chain derives from a study of identical twins. Study-level results: It was out-of-frame TCR alpha sharing in monozygotic twins that models underestimated.

The V and J ends lost 0 bases and 2 bases, in that order; junction bases with no gene match: 7. This CDR3 contains 17 residues. The germline gives CDR1 LGHNA, CDR2 YSLEER. This clonotype was observed many times. What it binds is unknown. Using its own MiXCR run on the 5' RACE reads, TCRdb lists one record per CDR3 protein. Among 500,000 or so distinct CDR3 sequences listed, less than 25% were seen once. The same sample was also studied in work on T cells expressing NK-cell markers. From that second work: For a handful of donors, these clonotypes were likewise the leading ones in the CD3+CD56-NKG2C+ fraction.

The sequencing sample was made of CD4+ T cells sorted from blood. The rearrangement uses TRBV4-3 and TRBJ2-1, with 7 bases aligning to TRBD2. The sequence was obtained from a woman younger than 30 in good health. The CDR3 is CASSQDRAGFTYNEQFF. The CDR3 nucleotides are TGCGCCAGCAGCCAAGATAGAGCGGGATTCACCTACAATGAGCAGTTCTTC.